A selection of T cell receptor beta chains follows, all from one sample in a study of blood T cell repertoires in COVID-19. Measured with immunoSEQ multiplex PCR; TCRdb has only the in-frame clones, and not every one. The sample lists some 150,000 clones; roughly 89% were seen once. The sample comprised peripheral blood. These receptors all come from a woman aged 45-65 years with acute or convalescent COVID-19. CDR3s include the opening cysteine and the closing phenylalanine or tryptophan. The order of the fields is V gene, clone size, J gene, D gene, CDR3 protein, CDR3 DNA. D genes are given only for firm matches. A row's size may be missing; if present it is once, few, many or a size class.

v_gene: TRBV6-1
abundance: NA
j_gene: TRBJ1-1
d_gene: NA
CDR3aa: CASSEPGGRITEAFF
CDR3nt: TGTGCCAGCAGTGAACCGGGAGGAAGGATAACTGAAGCTTTCTTT

v_gene: TRBV6-5
abundance: NA
j_gene: TRBJ2-3
d_gene: NA
CDR3aa: CASSSGSGPDTQYF
CDR3nt: TGTGCCAGCAGTTCCGGTTCAGGGCCAGATACGCAGTATTTT

v_gene: TRBV27
abundance: NA
j_gene: TRBJ2-3
d_gene: NA
CDR3aa: CASSLEVTDTQYF
CDR3nt: TGTGCCAGCAGCCTAGAGGTCACAGATACGCAGTATTTT

v_gene: TRBV6-4
abundance: once
j_gene: TRBJ2-6
d_gene: TRBD1
CDR3aa: CASSGEGAGANVLTF
CDR3nt: TGTGCCAGCAGTGGAGAGGGGGCGGGGGCCAACGTCCTGACTTTC

v_gene: TRBV5-4
abundance: NA
j_gene: TRBJ1-2
d_gene: NA
CDR3aa: CASSLVLGGNYGYTF
CDR3nt: TGTGCCAGCAGCTTGGTACTGGGAGGTAACTATGGCTACACCTTC

v_gene: TRBV3-1/TRBV3-2
abundance: NA
j_gene: TRBJ2-7
d_gene: TRBD2
CDR3aa: CASSPRYGRAYEQYF
CDR3nt: TGTGCCAGCAGCCCAAGATACGGGAGGGCCTACGAGCAGTACTTC

v_gene: TRBV6-5
abundance: NA
j_gene: TRBJ2-2
d_gene: NA
CDR3aa: CASPGGAGTGELFF
CDR3nt: TGTGCCAGCCCTGGGGGGGCAGGGACCGGGGAGCTGTTTTTT

v_gene: TRBV5-1
abundance: NA
j_gene: TRBJ1-2
d_gene: TRBD1
CDR3aa: CASSVATGGAYGYTF
CDR3nt: TGCGCCAGCAGCGTTGCGACAGGGGGGGCCTATGGCTACACCTTC

v_gene: TRBV21-1
abundance: NA
j_gene: TRBJ2-7
d_gene: NA
CDR3aa: CASSNPGIYYEQYF
CDR3nt: TGTGCCAGCAGCAATCCCGGGATTTACTACGAGCAGTACTTC

v_gene: TRBV7-9
abundance: NA
j_gene: TRBJ2-2
d_gene: TRBD2
CDR3aa: CASSLRGLAGGPNTGELFF
CDR3nt: TGTGCCAGCAGCTTAAGGGGACTAGCGGGGGGCCCGAACACCGGGGAGCTGTTTTTT

v_gene: TRBV6-5
abundance: NA
j_gene: TRBJ2-1
d_gene: TRBD2
CDR3aa: CASSTAGGPSREQFF
CDR3nt: TGTGCCAGCAGTACAGCGGGGGGGCCAAGTCGTGAGCAGTTCTTC

v_gene: TRBV5-1
abundance: NA
j_gene: TRBJ2-1
d_gene: TRBD1
CDR3aa: CASSSTRQGMDEQFF
CDR3nt: TGCGCCAGCAGCTCGACCCGACAGGGTATGGATGAGCAGTTCTTC

v_gene: TRBV6-1
abundance: NA
j_gene: TRBJ1-3
d_gene: NA
CDR3aa: CASSETRDTIYF
CDR3nt: TGTGCCAGCAGTGAGACAAGAGACACCATATATTTT

v_gene: TRBV11-2
abundance: NA
j_gene: TRBJ1-1
d_gene: NA
CDR3aa: CASSLVRGRSEAFF
CDR3nt: TGTGCCAGCAGCTTAGTCAGGGGAAGGAGTGAAGCTTTCTTT

v_gene: TRBV18
abundance: NA
j_gene: TRBJ2-1
d_gene: NA
CDR3aa: CASSPPSEANEQFF
CDR3nt: TGTGCCAGCTCACCACCATCAGAGGCGAATGAGCAGTTCTTC

v_gene: TRBV10-1
abundance: NA
j_gene: TRBJ2-7
d_gene: TRBD2
CDR3aa: CASSLAGGPYSYEQYF
CDR3nt: TGCGCCAGCAGTCTAGCGGGAGGCCCTTATTCCTACGAGCAGTACTTC

v_gene: TRBV11-1
abundance: once
j_gene: TRBJ1-3
d_gene: NA
CDR3aa: CASSSVEGGSGNTIYF
CDR3nt: TGTGCCAGCAGTTCGGTGGAGGGAGGCTCCGGAAACACCATATATTTT

v_gene: TRBV6-2/TRBV6-3
abundance: many
j_gene: TRBJ1-2
d_gene: NA
CDR3aa: CASSLAVGWGYTF
CDR3nt: TGTGCCAGCAGTTTGGCCGTTGGCTGGGGCTACACCTTC

v_gene: TRBV9
abundance: NA
j_gene: TRBJ2-2
d_gene: TRBD1
CDR3aa: CASSVGDSTGELFF
CDR3nt: TGTGCCAGCAGCGTAGGGGACAGCACCGGGGAGCTGTTTTTT

v_gene: TRBV30
abundance: NA
j_gene: TRBJ2-2
d_gene: NA
CDR3aa: CARQGTLNTGELFF
CDR3nt: TGTGCCCGGCAAGGGACTCTGAACACCGGGGAGCTGTTTTTT

v_gene: TRBV21-1
abundance: few
j_gene: TRBJ2-1
d_gene: NA
CDR3aa: CASSERESHNEQFF
CDR3nt: TGTGCCAGCAGCGAGCGGGAGTCTCACAATGAGCAGTTCTTC

v_gene: TRBV11-3
abundance: once
j_gene: TRBJ2-5
d_gene: TRBD2
CDR3aa: CASSIGTSGSGSSSETQYF
CDR3nt: TGTGCCAGCAGCATCGGGACTAGCGGGAGTGGCAGCTCCTCCGAGACCCAGTACTTC

v_gene: TRBV11-2
abundance: once
j_gene: TRBJ1-1
d_gene: NA
CDR3aa: CASSLDRVMAFF
CDR3nt: TGTGCCAGCAGCTTAGACCGGGTCATGGCTTTCTTT

v_gene: TRBV9
abundance: NA
j_gene: TRBJ1-1
d_gene: NA
CDR3aa: CASSLTWNTEAFF
CDR3nt: TGTGCCAGCAGCTTGACATGGAACACTGAAGCTTTCTTT

v_gene: TRBV2
abundance: NA
j_gene: TRBJ1-3
d_gene: TRBD1
CDR3aa: CASSEGQGVGNTIYF
CDR3nt: TGTGCCAGCAGTGAAGGGCAGGGGGTCGGCAACACCATATATTTT

v_gene: TRBV7-3
abundance: NA
j_gene: TRBJ2-2
d_gene: TRBD2
CDR3aa: CASSLAGGGRNTGELFF
CDR3nt: TGTGCCAGCAGCTTAGCGGGGGGAGGCAGAAACACCGGGGAGCTGTTTTTT

v_gene: TRBV2
abundance: NA
j_gene: TRBJ2-3
d_gene: NA
CDR3aa: CASSEAVPGTDTQYF
CDR3nt: TGTGCCAGCAGTGAAGCGGTCCCAGGGACAGATACGCAGTATTTT

v_gene: TRBV30
abundance: NA
j_gene: TRBJ2-3
d_gene: NA
CDR3aa: CAWSVGSSTDTQYF
CDR3nt: TGTGCCTGGAGTGTCGGGTCTAGCACAGATACGCAGTATTTT

v_gene: TRBV5-1
abundance: NA
j_gene: TRBJ2-2
d_gene: NA
CDR3aa: CASSLGIAGNTGELFF
CDR3nt: TGCGCCAGCAGCTTGGGGATCGCGGGGAACACCGGGGAGCTGTTTTTT

v_gene: TRBV5-1
abundance: NA
j_gene: TRBJ1-4
d_gene: NA
CDR3aa: CASSLETFPFNEKLFF
CDR3nt: TGCGCCAGCAGCTTGGAGACTTTCCCCTTTAATGAAAAACTGTTTTTT

v_gene: TRBV30
abundance: NA
j_gene: TRBJ1-5
d_gene: NA
CDR3aa: CAWSTVNYQPQHF
CDR3nt: TGTGCCTGGAGTACGGTGAATTATCAGCCCCAGCATTTT

v_gene: TRBV5-5
abundance: NA
j_gene: TRBJ2-7
d_gene: NA
CDR3aa: CASSFRYRAYEQYF
CDR3nt: TGTGCCAGCAGCTTTCGGTATAGAGCCTACGAGCAGTACTTC

v_gene: TRBV5-6
abundance: NA
j_gene: TRBJ1-2
d_gene: NA
CDR3aa: CASSPQGSGYTF
CDR3nt: TGTGCCAGCAGCCCGCAGGGGTCCGGCTACACCTTC

v_gene: TRBV7-9
abundance: NA
j_gene: TRBJ1-3
d_gene: NA
CDR3aa: CASSLSQGNTIYF
CDR3nt: TGTGCCAGCAGCTTATCCCAGGGAAACACCATATATTTT

v_gene: TRBV14
abundance: NA
j_gene: TRBJ2-2
d_gene: NA
CDR3aa: CASMGAGNTGELFF
CDR3nt: TGTGCCAGCATGGGCGCCGGGAACACCGGGGAGCTGTTTTTT

v_gene: TRBV7-3
abundance: NA
j_gene: TRBJ2-7
d_gene: NA
CDR3aa: CASSPGLGYYEQYF
CDR3nt: TGTGCCAGCAGCCCGGGACTGGGTTACTACGAGCAGTACTTC

v_gene: TRBV5-1
abundance: NA
j_gene: TRBJ1-2
d_gene: NA
CDR3aa: CASSLAGRRNYGYTF
CDR3nt: TGCGCCAGCAGCTTGGCAGGCAGGCGTAACTATGGCTACACCTTC

v_gene: TRBV2
abundance: NA
j_gene: TRBJ1-2
d_gene: NA
CDR3aa: CASSRDIPSNYGYTF
CDR3nt: TGTGCCAGCTCCAGGGACATCCCATCTAACTATGGCTACACCTTC

v_gene: TRBV2
abundance: NA
j_gene: TRBJ2-4
d_gene: TRBD2
CDR3aa: CASSDGGGGTKNIQYF
CDR3nt: TGTGCCAGCAGTGATGGCGGGGGGGGGACCAAAAACATTCAGTACTTC

v_gene: TRBV4-2
abundance: many
j_gene: TRBJ1-2
d_gene: TRBD1
CDR3aa: CASSQGTRDSPGGGYTF
CDR3nt: TGTGCCAGCAGCCAAGGGACCCGGGACAGCCCGGGTGGAGGCTACACCTTC

v_gene: TRBV5-4
abundance: NA
j_gene: TRBJ1-1
d_gene: NA
CDR3aa: CASSTSGGLNTEAFF
CDR3nt: TGTGCCAGCAGCACGTCCGGAGGGTTGAACACTGAAGCTTTCTTT

v_gene: TRBV11-1
abundance: NA
j_gene: TRBJ2-2
d_gene: TRBD1
CDR3aa: CASSHNRGQTTGELFF
CDR3nt: TGTGCCAGCAGCCACAACAGGGGGCAGACCACCGGGGAGCTGTTTTTT

v_gene: TRBV2
abundance: NA
j_gene: TRBJ2-2
d_gene: NA
CDR3aa: CASSEDTDTGELFF
CDR3nt: TGTGCCAGCAGTGAAGACACCGACACCGGGGAGCTGTTTTTT

v_gene: TRBV30
abundance: NA
j_gene: TRBJ2-7
d_gene: TRBD1
CDR3aa: CAWSVQGTYEQYF
CDR3nt: TGTGCCTGGAGTGTACAGGGGACCTACGAGCAGTACTTC

v_gene: TRBV15
abundance: few
j_gene: TRBJ1-2
d_gene: NA
CDR3aa: CATSRGTVLGYGYTF
CDR3nt: TGTGCCACCAGCAGAGGAACCGTCCTCGGGTATGGCTACACCTTC

v_gene: TRBV12-3/TRBV12-4
abundance: NA
j_gene: TRBJ1-4
d_gene: NA
CDR3aa: CASRPGGNEKLFF
CDR3nt: TGTGCCAGCAGACCGGGAGGTAATGAAAAACTGTTTTTT

v_gene: TRBV28
abundance: NA
j_gene: TRBJ1-4
d_gene: NA
CDR3aa: CASSLATASATNEKLFF
CDR3nt: TGTGCCAGCAGTTTAGCGACAGCCTCTGCAACTAATGAAAAACTGTTTTTT

v_gene: TRBV29-1
abundance: once
j_gene: TRBJ2-5
d_gene: TRBD2
CDR3aa: CSVPPGLEVPLTETQYF
CDR3nt: TGCAGCGTCCCGCCGGGACTAGAAGTACCTCTTACAGAGACCCAGTACTTC

v_gene: TRBV23-1
abundance: NA
j_gene: TRBJ1-1
d_gene: TRBD1
CDR3aa: CASRGSSDRDRGAFF
CDR3nt: TGCGCCAGCAGGGGATCTTCCGACAGGGATCGGGGAGCTTTCTTT

v_gene: TRBV6-5
abundance: NA
j_gene: TRBJ1-1
d_gene: TRBD1
CDR3aa: CASSKSDRGYTEAFF
CDR3nt: TGTGCCAGCAGTAAAAGTGACAGGGGTTATACTGAAGCTTTCTTT

v_gene: TRBV19
abundance: NA
j_gene: TRBJ1-1
d_gene: NA
CDR3aa: CASSIEVTGSNTEAFF
CDR3nt: TGTGCCAGTAGTATAGAGGTGACAGGATCGAACACTGAAGCTTTCTTT

v_gene: TRBV5-6
abundance: NA
j_gene: TRBJ2-1
d_gene: TRBD2
CDR3aa: CASSLLVAGGGTNNEQFF
CDR3nt: TGTGCCAGCAGCTTGTTGGTAGCGGGAGGGGGGACCAACAATGAGCAGTTCTTC

v_gene: TRBV11-2
abundance: NA
j_gene: TRBJ1-1
d_gene: NA
CDR3aa: CASSLLTGTNTEAFF
CDR3nt: TGTGCCAGCAGCTTATTGACAGGAACGAACACTGAAGCTTTCTTT

v_gene: TRBV15
abundance: NA
j_gene: TRBJ1-6
d_gene: NA
CDR3aa: CATSRDHNRAGPSPLHF
CDR3nt: TGTGCCACCAGCAGAGATCACAATCGGGCAGGGCCTTCACCCCTCCACTTT